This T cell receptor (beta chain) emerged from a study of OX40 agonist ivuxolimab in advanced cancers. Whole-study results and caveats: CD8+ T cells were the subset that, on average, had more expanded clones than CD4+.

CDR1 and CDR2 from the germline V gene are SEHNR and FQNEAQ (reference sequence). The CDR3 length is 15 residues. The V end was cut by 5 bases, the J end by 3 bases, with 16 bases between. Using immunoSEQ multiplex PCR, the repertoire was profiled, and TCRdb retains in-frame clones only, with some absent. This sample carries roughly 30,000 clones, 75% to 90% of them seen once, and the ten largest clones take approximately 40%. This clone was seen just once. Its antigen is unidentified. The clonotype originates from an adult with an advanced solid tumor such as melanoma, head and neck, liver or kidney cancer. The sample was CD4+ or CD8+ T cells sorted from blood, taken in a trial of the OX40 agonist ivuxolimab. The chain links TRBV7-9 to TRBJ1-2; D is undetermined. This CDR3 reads CASSPPGPADYGYTF. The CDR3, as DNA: TGTGCCAGCAGCCCCCCCGGCCCCGCGGACTATGGCTACACCTTC. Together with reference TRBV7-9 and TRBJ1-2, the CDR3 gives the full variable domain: DTGVSQNPRHKITKRGQNVTFRCDPISEHNRLYWYRQTLGQGPEFLTYFQNEAQLEKSRLLSDRFSAERPKGSFSTLEIQRTEQGDSAMYLCASSPPGPADYGYTFGSGTRLTVV.